The present entry profiles one T cell receptor beta chain with its context. The data are from a study of T cell changes during pregnancy in multiple sclerosis. Germline lookup yields CDR1 MDHEN and CDR2 SYDVKM. The CDR3 covers 15 residues. The V gene end was trimmed by 5 bases and the J gene end by 2 bases; junction bases not matched to a gene: 8. The protocol was immunoSEQ multiplex PCR, while the TCRdb copy is restricted to in-frame clones and leaves out a portion. The sample has roughly 110,000 clones, just under 95% seen once. Here the sequenced sample was peripheral blood, taken after pregnancy. This chain connects TRBV28 to TRBJ2-7; 8 bases line up with TRBD2. The source is a female donor with multiple sclerosis, enrolled in a pregnancy study. CDR3 bases: TGTGCCAGCAGTAGAAGCGGGAGCGGCACCTACGAGCAGTACTTC. Its translation is CASSRSGSGTYEQYF.